This TCR beta chain is from a study of OX40 agonist ivuxolimab in advanced cancers. Study summary: Patients with hepatocellular carcinoma, melanoma, renal cell or head and neck cancer made up the dose-escalation patients.

Data came from immunoSEQ multiplex PCR; TCRdb stores just in-frame clones and leaves some out. The sample holds around 40,000 clones, 75% to 85% seen once. A word on this clone: Other DNA variants within this sample encode the same CDR3.

This CDR3 region has 13 residues. V lost 5 bases and J lost 6; bases outside the gene matches: 6. CDR1 is SGHTA, CDR2 FQGNSA, per germline. It was autoimmune disease history or systemic immunosuppression that excluded patients. This sequence was found in an adult with an advanced solid tumor such as melanoma, head and neck, liver or kidney cancer. The chain combines TRBV7-2 with TRBJ2-5; 7 nucleotides match TRBD1. The sequenced sample was CD4+ or CD8+ T cells sorted from blood, obtained in a trial of the OX40 agonist ivuxolimab. This chain's CDR3 is CASSATGRKTQYF. CDR3 coding DNA: TGTGCCAGCAGCGCGACAGGGCGAAAGACCCAGTACTTC.